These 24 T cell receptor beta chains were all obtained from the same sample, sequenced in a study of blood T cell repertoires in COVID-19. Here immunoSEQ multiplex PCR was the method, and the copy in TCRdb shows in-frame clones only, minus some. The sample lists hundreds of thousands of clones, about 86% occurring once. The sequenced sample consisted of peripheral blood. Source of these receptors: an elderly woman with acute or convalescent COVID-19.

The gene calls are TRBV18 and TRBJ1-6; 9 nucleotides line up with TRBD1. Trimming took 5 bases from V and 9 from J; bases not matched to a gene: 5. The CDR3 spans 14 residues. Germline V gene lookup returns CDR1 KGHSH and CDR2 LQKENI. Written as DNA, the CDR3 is TGTGCCAGCTCAACGGACAGGGGCGGTTCACCCCTCCACTTT. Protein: CASSTDRGGSPLHF.

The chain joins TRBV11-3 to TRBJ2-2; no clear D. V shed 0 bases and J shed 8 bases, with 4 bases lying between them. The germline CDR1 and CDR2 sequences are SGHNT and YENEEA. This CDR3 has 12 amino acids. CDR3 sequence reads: CASSLDLGELFF. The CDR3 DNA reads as TGTGCCAGCAGCTTAGATCTGGGGGAGCTGTTTTTT.

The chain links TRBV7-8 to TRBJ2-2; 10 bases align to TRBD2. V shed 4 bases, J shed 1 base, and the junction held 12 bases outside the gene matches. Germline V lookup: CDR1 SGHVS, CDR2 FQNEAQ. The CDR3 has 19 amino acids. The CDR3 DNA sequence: TGTGCCAGCAGCTCGAGCTTAACTAGACTAGCGGGGAACACCGGGGAGCTGTTTTTT. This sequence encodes CASSSSLTRLAGNTGELFF.

The DNA of the CDR3 is TGCGCCAGCACAGGACAGGGAATGAACACCGGGGAGCTGTTTTTT. This gives the protein CASTGQGMNTGELFF. The V and J genes are TRBV5-1 and TRBJ2-2; 8 nucleotides agree with TRBD1. Germline CDR1 and CDR2: SGHRS and YFSETQ. CDR3 size: 15 residues. Trimming cost V 6 bases and J 1 base; bases outside gene matches: 5.

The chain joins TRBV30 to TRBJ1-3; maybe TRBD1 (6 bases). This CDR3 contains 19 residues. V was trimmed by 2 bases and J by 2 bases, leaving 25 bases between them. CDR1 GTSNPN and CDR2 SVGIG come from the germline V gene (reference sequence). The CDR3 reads CAWSLDHPWQGRPGNTIYF. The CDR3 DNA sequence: TGTGCCTGGAGTCTTGATCACCCTTGGCAGGGGAGACCTGGAAACACCATATATTTT.

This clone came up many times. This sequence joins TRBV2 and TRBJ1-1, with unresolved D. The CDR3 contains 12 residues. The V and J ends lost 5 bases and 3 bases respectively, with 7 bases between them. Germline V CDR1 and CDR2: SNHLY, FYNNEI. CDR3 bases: TGTGCCAGCAGTCTGGAGTACACTGAAGCTTTCTTT. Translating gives CASSLEYTEAFF.

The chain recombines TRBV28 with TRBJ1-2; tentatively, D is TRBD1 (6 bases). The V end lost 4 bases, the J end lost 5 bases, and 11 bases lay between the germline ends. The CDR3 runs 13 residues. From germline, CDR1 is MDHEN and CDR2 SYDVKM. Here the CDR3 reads CASSSGQKYGYTF. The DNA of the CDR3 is TGTGCCAGCAGTTCGGGACAAAAGTATGGCTACACCTTC.

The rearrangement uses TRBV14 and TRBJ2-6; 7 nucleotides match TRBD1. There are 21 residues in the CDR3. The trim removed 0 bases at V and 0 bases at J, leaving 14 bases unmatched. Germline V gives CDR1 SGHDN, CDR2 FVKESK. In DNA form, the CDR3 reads TGTGCCAGCAGCCAAGATCCAGTGGACAGGTTACATTCCTCTGGGGCCAACGTCCTGACTTTC. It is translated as CASSQDPVDRLHSSGANVLTF.

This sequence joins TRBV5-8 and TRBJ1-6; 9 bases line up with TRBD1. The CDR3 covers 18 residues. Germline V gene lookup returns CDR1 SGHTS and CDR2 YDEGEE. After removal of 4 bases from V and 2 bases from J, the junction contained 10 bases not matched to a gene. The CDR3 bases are TGTGCCAGCAGCCCAGGACAGGGGAAAGGGACCTATAATTCACCCCTCCACTTT. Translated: CASSPGQGKGTYNSPLHF.

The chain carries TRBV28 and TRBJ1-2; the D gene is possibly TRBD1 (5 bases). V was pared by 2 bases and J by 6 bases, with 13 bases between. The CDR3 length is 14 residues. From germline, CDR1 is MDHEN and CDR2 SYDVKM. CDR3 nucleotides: TGTGCCAGCAGTTTAGGCAGGGAGGGCAATGGCTACACCTTC. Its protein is CASSLGREGNGYTF.

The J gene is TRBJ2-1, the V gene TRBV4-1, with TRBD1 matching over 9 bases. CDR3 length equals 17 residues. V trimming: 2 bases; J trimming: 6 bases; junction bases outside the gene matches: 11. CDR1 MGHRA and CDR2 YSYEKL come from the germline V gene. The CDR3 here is CASSQNAQGANGNEQFF. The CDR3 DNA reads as TGCGCCAGCAGCCAAAATGCACAGGGGGCTAACGGCAATGAGCAGTTCTTC.

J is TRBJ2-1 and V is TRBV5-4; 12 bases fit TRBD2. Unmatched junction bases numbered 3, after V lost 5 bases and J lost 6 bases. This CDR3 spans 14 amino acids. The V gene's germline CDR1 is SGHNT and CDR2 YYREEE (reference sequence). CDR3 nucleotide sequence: TGTGCCAGCAGACAGACTAGCGGGGGCAATGAGCAGTTCTTC. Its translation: CASRQTSGGNEQFF.

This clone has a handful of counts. The CDR3 loop reads CASSSTGAYTDTQYF. The CDR3 coding sequence is TGCGCCAGCAGTTCGACAGGGGCCTACACAGATACGCAGTATTTT. This rearrangement joins TRBV5-1 to TRBJ2-3, with 8 bases matching TRBD1. The CDR3 is 15 residues long. Trimming took 5 bases from V and 2 from J; bases not matched to a gene: 7. Germline V gene lookup returns CDR1 SGHRS and CDR2 YFSETQ.

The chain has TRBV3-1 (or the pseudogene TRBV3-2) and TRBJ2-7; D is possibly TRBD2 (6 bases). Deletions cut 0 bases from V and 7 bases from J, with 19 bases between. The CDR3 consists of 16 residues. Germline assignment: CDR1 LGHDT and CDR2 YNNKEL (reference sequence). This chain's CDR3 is CASSQDGGLPPSEQYF. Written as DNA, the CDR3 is TGTGCCAGCAGCCAAGACGGCGGACTACCGCCCTCAGAGCAGTACTTC.

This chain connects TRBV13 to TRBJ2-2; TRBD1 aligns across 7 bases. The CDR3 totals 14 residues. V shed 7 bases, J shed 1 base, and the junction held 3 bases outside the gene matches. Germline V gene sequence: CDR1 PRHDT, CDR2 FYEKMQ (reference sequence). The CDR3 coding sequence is TGTGCCAGCATCTGGACAGGGAACACCGGGGAGCTGTTTTTT. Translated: CASIWTGNTGELFF.

CDR3 region: CASRKGTGDGYTF. Here the CDR3 DNA reads TGTGCCAGCAGGAAAGGGACAGGCGATGGCTACACCTTC. The V gene is TRBV6-5, the J gene TRBJ1-2, with 8 bases matching TRBD1. Germline V CDR1 and CDR2: MNHEY, SVGAGI. CDR3 length equals 13 residues. Unmatched junction bases numbered 6, after V lost 6 bases and J lost 6 bases.

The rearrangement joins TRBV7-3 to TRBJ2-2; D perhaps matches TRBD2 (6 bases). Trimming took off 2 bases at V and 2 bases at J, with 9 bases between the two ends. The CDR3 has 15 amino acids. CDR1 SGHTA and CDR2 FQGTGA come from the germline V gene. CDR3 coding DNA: TGTGCCAGCAGCTTAGGAGGGGAAAACACCGGGGAGCTGTTTTTT. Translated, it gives CASSLGGENTGELFF.

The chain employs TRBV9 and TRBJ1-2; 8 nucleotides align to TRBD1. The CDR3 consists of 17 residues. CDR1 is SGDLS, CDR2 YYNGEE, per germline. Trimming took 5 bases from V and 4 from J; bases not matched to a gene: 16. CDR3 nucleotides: TGTGCCAGCAGTGATAACCCCCGGACAGGGTCGGCCTATGGCTACACCTTC. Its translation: CASSDNPRTGSAYGYTF.

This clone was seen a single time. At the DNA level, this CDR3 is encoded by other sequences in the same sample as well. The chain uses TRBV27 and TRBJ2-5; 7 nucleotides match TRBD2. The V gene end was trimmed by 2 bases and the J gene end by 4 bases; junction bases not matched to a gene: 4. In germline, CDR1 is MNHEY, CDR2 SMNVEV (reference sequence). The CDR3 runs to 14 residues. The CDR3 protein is CASSLVGGGETQYF. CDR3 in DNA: TGTGCCAGCAGTTTAGTTGGGGGGGGAGAGACCCAGTACTTC.

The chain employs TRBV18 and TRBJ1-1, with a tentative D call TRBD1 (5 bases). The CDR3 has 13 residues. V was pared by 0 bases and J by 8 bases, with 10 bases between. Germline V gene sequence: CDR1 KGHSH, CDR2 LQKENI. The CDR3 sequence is CASSPPGGMEAFF. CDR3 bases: TGTGCCAGCTCACCACCGGGGGGGATGGAAGCTTTCTTT.

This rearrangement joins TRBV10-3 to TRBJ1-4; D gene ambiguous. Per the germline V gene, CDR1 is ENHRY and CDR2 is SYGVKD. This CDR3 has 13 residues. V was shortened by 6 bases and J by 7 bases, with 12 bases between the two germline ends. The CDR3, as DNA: TGTGCCATCAGCCCTCACAGAAGTGAAAAACTGTTTTTT. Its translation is CAISPHRSEKLFF.

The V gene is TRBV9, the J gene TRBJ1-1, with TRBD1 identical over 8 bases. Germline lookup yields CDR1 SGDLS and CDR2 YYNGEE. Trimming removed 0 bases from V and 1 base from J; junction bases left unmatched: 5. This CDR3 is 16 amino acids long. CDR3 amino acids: CASSVAAGGQNTEAFF. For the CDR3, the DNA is TGTGCCAGCAGCGTAGCGGCAGGGGGCCAGAACACTGAAGCTTTCTTT.

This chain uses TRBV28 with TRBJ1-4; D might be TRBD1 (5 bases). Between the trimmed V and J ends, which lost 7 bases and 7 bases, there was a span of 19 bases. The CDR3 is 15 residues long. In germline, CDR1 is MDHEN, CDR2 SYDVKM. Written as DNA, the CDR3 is TGTGCCAGCACCTCGGGAGGGGCGGAGGGTGAAAAACTGTTTTTT. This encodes CASTSGGAEGEKLFF.

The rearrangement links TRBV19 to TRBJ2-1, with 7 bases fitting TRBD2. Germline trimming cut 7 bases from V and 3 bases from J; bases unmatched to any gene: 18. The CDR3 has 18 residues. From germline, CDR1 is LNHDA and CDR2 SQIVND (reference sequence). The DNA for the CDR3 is TGTGCCAGTACTTCAAACCGGCGCGGGGGATTCCTCTACAATGAGCAGTTCTTC. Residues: CASTSNRRGGFLYNEQFF.